Described below is a single TCR beta chain sequence and its context. CDR3 length equals 14 residues. The V gene end was trimmed by 7 bases and the J gene end by 6 bases; junction bases not matched to a gene: 7. Germline lookup yields CDR1 SNHLY and CDR2 FYNNEI. These data originate in a study of T cell responses to AZD1222 COVID-19 vaccine. This table comes from immunoSEQ multiplex PCR, and its TCRdb copy is limited to in-frame clones, with some not included. The data contain some 200,000 clones, 88% of them singletons. The V and J genes are TRBV2 and TRBJ1-5; TRBD1 aligns across 9 bases. The material sequenced was peripheral blood, taken 28 days after the second AZD1222 dose. The origin of this receptor is an adult who received the AZD1222 COVID-19 vaccine. This CDR3 is CASTRDRAAQPQHF. CDR3 DNA sequence: TGTGCCAGCACCAGGGACAGGGCGGCTCAGCCCCAGCATTTT.